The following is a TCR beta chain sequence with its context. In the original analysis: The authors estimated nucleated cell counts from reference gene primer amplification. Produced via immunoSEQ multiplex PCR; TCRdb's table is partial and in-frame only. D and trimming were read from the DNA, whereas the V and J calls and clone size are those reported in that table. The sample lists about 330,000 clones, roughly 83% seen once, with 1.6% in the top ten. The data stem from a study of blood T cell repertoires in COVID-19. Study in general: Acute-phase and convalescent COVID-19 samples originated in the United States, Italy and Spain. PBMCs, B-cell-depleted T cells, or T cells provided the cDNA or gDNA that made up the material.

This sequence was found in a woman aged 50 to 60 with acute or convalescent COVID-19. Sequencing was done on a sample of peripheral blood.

The CDR3 spells CARSLDRGSNQPQHF. In nucleotides, the CDR3 is TGTGCCAGAAGCTTGGACAGGGGTAGCAATCAGCCCCAGCATTTT. The chain is built from TRBV5-3 and TRBJ1-5; 7 positions agree with TRBD1. TRBV5-3 is classed as an ORF, of uncertain function. This CDR3 is 15 amino acids long. Trimming removed 0 bases from V and 0 bases from J; junction bases left unmatched: 0.